This record looks at one T cell receptor beta chain sequence and its context. Antigen: not known. The sample originates from a study of shared clonotypes between healthy human individuals. Study-wide findings and caveats: Across subsets, estimated richness was generally greater for naive than for memory populations.

The CD4+ fraction was divided into a CD45RA+ naive subset and a CD45RA-negative memory subset. Data came from immunoSEQ multiplex PCR; TCRdb stores just in-frame clones and leaves some out. The data contain 2 million to 3 million clones, approximately 93% of them singletons. CDR1 and CDR2 (germline): SQVTM, ANQGSEA. Trimming removed 7 bases from V and 0 bases from J, with 10 bases in between. This CDR3 comprises 14 residues. Material: naive CD4+ T cells from PBMCs. This sample's subset: CD45RA+ positively selected. The chain recombines TRBV29-1 with TRBJ2-6, with D maybe TRBD1 (6 bases). The receptor comes from a man younger than 30 in good health. Some clones in this sample may be carry-over from other donors' samples. The CDR3 loop reads CSALQGSGANVLTF. DNA of the CDR3: TGCAGCGCTCTACAGGGCTCTGGGGCCAACGTCCTGACTTTC.